These 10 T cell receptor beta chains share one sample of origin, sequenced in a study of OX40 agonist ivuxolimab in advanced cancers. Data came from immunoSEQ multiplex PCR; TCRdb stores just in-frame clones and leaves some out. In the table there are more than 35,000 clones, roughly 84% of which are singletons. Source: CD4+ or CD8+ T cells sorted from blood, taken in a trial of the OX40 agonist ivuxolimab. The origin of the receptors is an adult with an advanced solid tumor such as melanoma, head and neck, liver or kidney cancer.

The chain employs TRBV7-9 and TRBJ1-2; D unclear. With 4 bases removed from V and 2 bases from J, the gap between germline ends came to 8 bases. The CDR3 runs 13 residues. Germline CDR1 is SEHNR and CDR2 is FQNEAQ (reference sequence). In nucleotides, the CDR3 is TGTGCCAGCAGCTCCGGAGTAAACTATGGCTACACCTTC. Residues: CASSSGVNYGYTF.

The chain has TRBV5-1 and TRBJ1-1, with D hard to call. V shed 0 bases and J shed 0 bases, with 9 bases lying between them. The CDR3 extends over 15 amino acids. The germline gives CDR1 SGHRS, CDR2 YFSETQ. The CDR3 nucleotides read TGCGCCAGCAGCTTGGCTCCAGACATGAACACTGAAGCTTTCTTT. This encodes CASSLAPDMNTEAFF.

The genes are TRBV15 and TRBJ1-4; a possible D gene is TRBD1 (5 bases). V lost 0 bases to trimming and J lost 5 bases, with 13 bases between them. Germline V CDR1 and CDR2: LNHNV, YYDKDF (reference sequence). The CDR3 loop spans 16 amino acids. Here the CDR3 DNA reads TGTGCCACCAGCAGAGATGAGGGGACGGGAAATGAAAAACTGTTTTTT. This sequence encodes CATSRDEGTGNEKLFF.

CDR3 sequence (DNA): TGTGCCAGTATAGAGGGGAAAGCTTTCTTT. Translation: CASIEGKAFF. The chain links TRBV19 to TRBJ1-1; TRBD1 is a possible D gene (5 bases). Germline V gives CDR1 LNHDA, CDR2 SQIVND (reference sequence). Trimming removed 7 bases at V and 9 bases at J, with 9 bases between. The CDR3 spans 10 residues.

The rearrangement links TRBV5-6 to TRBJ2-3, with D perhaps matching TRBD2 (6 bases). From germline, CDR1 is SGHDT and CDR2 YYEEEE. The CDR3 covers 17 residues. Trimming removed 0 bases at V and 1 base at J, with 15 bases between. The CDR3 is CASSLALAEGGTDTQYF. In nucleotides, the CDR3 is TGTGCCAGCAGCTTGGCGTTGGCGGAGGGAGGCACAGATACGCAGTATTTT.

CDR3 DNA: TGCGCCAGCAGCCAAGGAGGGACCTTCTACGAGCAGTACTTC. It translates to CASSQGGTFYEQYF. The chain joins TRBV4-1 to TRBJ2-7; TRBD1 or TRBD2 may be the D gene (5 bases each). The CDR3 consists of 14 residues. Germline CDR1 is MGHRA and CDR2 is YSYEKL. V shed 1 base and J shed 3 bases, with 10 bases lying between them.

This chain joins TRBV7-6 and TRBJ2-5; 7 bases align to TRBD2. The ends lost 2 bases at V and 3 bases at J; junction bases unmatched: 6. The germline V gene has CDR1 SGHVS and CDR2 FNYEAQ. The CDR3 contains 15 residues. CDR3 protein: CASSLRASGEETQYF. CDR3 bases: TGTGCCAGCAGCTTAAGAGCTAGCGGAGAAGAGACCCAGTACTTC. The full variable domain, in which reference TRBV7-6 and TRBJ2-5 provide the parts outside the CDR3, is GAGVSQSPRYKVTKRGQDVALRCDPISGHVSLYWYRQALGQGPEFLTYFNYEAQQDKSGLPNDRFSAERPEGSISTLTIQRTEQRDSAMYRCASSLRASGEETQYFGPGTRLLVL.

CDR3 sequence (DNA): TGTGCCAGCAGCCACCCGGTGGGTAGCTCCTACAATGAGCAGTTCTTC. Its translation: CASSHPVGSSYNEQFF. The genes are TRBV16 and TRBJ2-1; no clear D. The CDR3 covers 16 residues. Trimming took off 3 bases at V and 0 bases at J, with 12 bases between the two ends. Germline lookup yields CDR1 KGHSY and CDR2 FQNENV.

Only one count was recorded for this clone. The V gene is TRBV11-2, the J gene TRBJ2-5; possible D gene TRBD2, 7 bases. The CDR3 sequence is 16 residues long. In germline, CDR1 is SGHAT, CDR2 FQNNGV. V lost 1 base, J lost 5 bases, and 17 bases lay in between. The CDR3 nucleotides read TGTGCCAGCAGCTTAGTCCCCGGGGGGCGGGGGGAGACCCAGTACTTC. It codes for CASSLVPGGRGETQYF.

V and J are TRBV5-6 and TRBJ2-7; unclear D gene. CDR3 length: 13 amino acids. Trimming left V 4 bases short and J 5 bases short, with 13 bases between. CDR1 and CDR2 (germline): SGHDT, YYEEEE. In DNA form, the CDR3 reads TGTGCCAGCAGCCCGGTAACGGGTGACGAGCAGTACTTC. Its translation: CASSPVTGDEQYF.